This TCR beta chain is drawn from a study of cytomegalovirus exposure and HLA in healthy donors. This CDR3 spans 12 amino acids. Trimming took off 4 bases at V and 5 bases at J, with 6 bases between the two ends. The V gene's germline CDR1 is MNHEY and CDR2 SMNVEV (reference sequence). Study-level points and caveats: Accurate HLA-A and HLA-B prediction from TCR beta sequences was reported for most subjects. Rarity characterized most TCR sequences, yet some public TCRs appeared in many donors.

60 Vbeta and 13 Jbeta primers were used in PCR. Sequenced by immunoSEQ multiplex PCR; TCRdb stores in-frame clones only, minus some. The sample includes about 140,000 clones, roughly three quarters of them seen just once. Turning to this clone: What it recognizes is unknown.

Sequenced: PBMCs. The chain links TRBV27 to TRBJ1-5, with a tentative D call TRBD1 (5 bases). The sequence was collected from a female donor in good health and CMV-seronegative. CDR3 sequence: CASSSGDQPQHF. Here the CDR3 DNA reads TGTGCCAGCAGTTCGGGGGATCAGCCCCAGCATTTT.